This TCR beta chain came from a study of T-cell memory formation after mild COVID-19. The overall study: TCR clusters mostly belonged to single donors.

With constant-segment primers, 5'RACE yielded cDNA libraries of TCR alpha and TCR beta that carried sample barcodes and UMIs. TCRdb re-analysed the 5' RACE reads in MiXCR, keeping a single row per CDR3 protein. The sample yields about 210,000 distinct CDR3 sequences, around 27% seen once. The CDR3 contains 13 residues. V was pared by 1 base and J by 11 bases, with 15 bases between. The germline V gene encodes CDR1 KGHSH and CDR2 LQKENI. This clonotype was counted only a few times. J is TRBJ2-7 and V is TRBV18, with D possibly called TRBD1 or TRBD2 (6 bases each). The origin of this receptor is an adult woman who had mild COVID-19 (a few samples of this study predate the infection). Cell type and time point are not known. Material: PBMCs or a T cell subset sorted from them (not recorded which). CDR3 sequence (DNA): TGTGCCAGCTCACCACTTGGTGCAGGGGAGGAGTACTTC. It encodes CASSPLGAGEEYF.